These 3 T cell receptor beta chains were sequenced from one sample in a study of blood T cells in healthy people across ages. For the second PCR, which ran for roughly 7 to 11 cycles, a sample-barcoded 5' primer and a J-beta primer mix were used. TCRdb reanalysed the 5' RACE reads using MiXCR and keeps one entry per CDR3 protein. The data contain some 700,000 distinct CDR3 sequences, approximately 22% of them singletons. Sequencing used blood. All receptors come from a man in his 70s in good health.

This chain links TRBV6-5 with TRBJ2-3; TRBD2 matches at 8 bases. The V segment lost 6 bases and the J segment 3 bases; nucleotides outside the gene matches: 11. The CDR3 is made up of 16 amino acids. Germline loops: CDR1 MNHEY, CDR2 SVGAGI. The CDR3 sequence: CASSRGLVSGTDTQYF. CDR3 sequence (DNA): TGTGCCAGCAGCCGGGGACTAGTGTCTGGGACAGATACGCAGTATTTT.

DNA of the CDR3: TGCAGTGCCTCCTCGACTAGCGAGTCAACAGATACGCAGTATTTT. This encodes CSASSTSESTDTQYF. The rearrangement joins TRBV20-1 to TRBJ2-3; 8 bases fit TRBD2. There are 15 residues in the CDR3. V trimming: 6 bases; J trimming: 3 bases; junction bases outside the gene matches: 11. Germline CDR1 reads DFQATT; CDR2 reads SNEGSKA (reference sequence).

The V and J genes are TRBV19 and TRBJ1-5; tentatively, D is TRBD1 (5 bases). Deletions cut 4 bases from V and 6 bases from J, with 7 bases between. This CDR3 has 12 amino acids. Germline V gene data show CDR1 as LNHDA and CDR2 as SQIVND (reference sequence). CDR3 region: CASSSRVQPQHF. CDR3 in DNA: TGTGCCAGTAGTAGCAGGGTTCAGCCCCAGCATTTT.